The 23 T cell receptor beta chains below all came from one sample that was sequenced in a study of blood T cell repertoires in COVID-19. The table came from immunoSEQ multiplex PCR; TCRdb's copy has only in-frame clones and leaves some out. The sample holds about 29,000 clones; roughly nine tenths are singletons and the top ten take 4.9%. The source material was peripheral blood. These receptor sequences come from a man aged 65 to 79 with active COVID-19.

V gene TRBV18 combines with J gene TRBJ1-3, with a possible D match to TRBD1 (5 bases). Per germline, CDR1 KGHSH and CDR2 LQKENI. There are 15 residues in the CDR3. V lost 0 bases, J lost 5 bases, and 11 bases lay in between. The CDR3 nucleotides read TGTGCCAGCTCACCACCAGGGGTACCTCGAAACACCATATATTTT. It yields the protein CASSPPGVPRNTIYF.

In this sample, this clone turned up once. This chain connects TRBV7-9 to TRBJ2-2, with D perhaps matching TRBD2 (5 bases). CDR3 length: 14 residues. Deletions cut 1 base from V and 3 bases from J, with 6 bases between. The germline V gene encodes CDR1 SEHNR and CDR2 FQNEAQ (reference sequence). The CDR3 nucleotides read TGTGCCAGCAGCTTAGAACTAGACACCGGGGAGCTGTTTTTT. The encoded protein is CASSLELDTGELFF.

This clone was counted a few times. CDR3 region: CASSYPEQGARGYTF. The DNA for the CDR3 is TGTGCCAGCAGTTACCCTGAACAGGGGGCGCGAGGCTACACCTTC. This chain joins TRBV6-6 and TRBJ1-2; TRBD1 matches at 9 bases. CDR3 length equals 15 residues. Germline CDR1 and CDR2: MNHNY and SVGAGI (reference sequence). The J segment lost 8 bases and the V segment lost 2 bases, leaving 9 bases of the junction unmatched.

This chain joins TRBV6-5 and TRBJ1-2; 8 bases map to TRBD1. Per the germline V gene, CDR1 is MNHEY and CDR2 is SVGAGI. The ends lost 4 bases at V and 8 bases at J; junction bases unmatched: 3. This CDR3 region has 12 residues. The CDR3 DNA reads TGTGCCAGCAGTTGGACAGGGAAAGGCTACACCTTC. Its protein product is CASSWTGKGYTF.

Written as DNA, the CDR3 is TGTGCCATCAGCATACAGGGGAACTATGGCTACACCTTC. The encoded protein is CAISIQGNYGYTF. This chain joins TRBV10-3 and TRBJ1-2; 7 bases align to TRBD1. The CDR3 length is 13 residues. Germline CDR1 ENHRY, CDR2 SYGVKD. Losses at the gene ends were 6 bases for V and 2 bases for J; bases not matched to a gene: 3.

The chain carries TRBV12-3 or TRBV12-4 and TRBJ1-5; D is uncertain. The CDR3 length is 12 residues. V shed 2 bases and J shed 6 bases, with 5 bases lying between them. CDR3 in amino acids: CASSLQAQPQHF. The CDR3 DNA sequence: TGTGCCAGCAGTTTACAGGCTCAGCCCCAGCATTTT.

Only one count was recorded for this clone. V and J are TRBV4-3 and TRBJ2-1; no definite D call. V dropped 0 bases and J dropped 5 bases, with 8 bases sitting between them. There are 14 residues in the CDR3. Germline V gene data show CDR1 as LGHNA and CDR2 as YSLEER. CDR3 nucleotide sequence: TGCGCCAGCAGCCAAGATGTCTACCACAATGAGCAGTTCTTC. It codes for CASSQDVYHNEQFF.

This sequence joins TRBV7-9 and TRBJ2-3, with D perhaps TRBD1 (6 bases). V was shortened by 6 bases and J by 7 bases, with 14 bases between the two germline ends. CDR1 SEHNR and CDR2 FQNEAQ come from the germline V gene (reference sequence). This CDR3 has 13 residues. The CDR3 is CASSKVQGHTQYF. DNA of the CDR3: TGTGCCAGCAGTAAAGTACAGGGCCATACGCAGTATTTT.

This clone has more than one count but fewer than ten. The chain joins TRBV6-2 or TRBV6-3 to TRBJ1-5; 11 bases align to TRBD1. The ends lost 2 bases at V and 6 bases at J; junction bases unmatched: 0. This CDR3 region has 14 residues. Germline assignment: CDR1 MNHEY and CDR2 SVGEGT. As DNA, the CDR3 is TGTGCCAGCAGTTACGGGACAGGGGGTCAGCCCCAGCATTTT. Encoded protein: CASSYGTGGQPQHF.

This chain joins TRBV15 and TRBJ2-7, with D possibly matching TRBD1 (6 bases). CDR1 LNHNV and CDR2 YYDKDF come from the germline V gene (reference sequence). The CDR3 spans 16 residues. Trimming took 3 bases from V and 0 from J, leaving 15 bases between them. For the CDR3, the DNA is TGTGCCACCAGCAGCGGTATAGGACAGAGCTCCTACGAGCAGTACTTC. It translates to CATSSGIGQSSYEQYF.

The chain has TRBV7-9 and TRBJ2-5, with a weak D call TRBD2 (6 bases). The germline V and J ends were trimmed by 4 bases and 2 bases, with 11 bases remaining between them. CDR1 SEHNR and CDR2 FQNEAQ come from the germline V gene (reference sequence). This CDR3 has 14 residues. Here the CDR3 reads CASSWAGRQETQYF. CDR3 in DNA: TGTGCCAGCAGCTGGGCGGGGAGACAAGAGACCCAGTACTTC.

J is TRBJ2-7 and V is TRBV18; 7 bases align to TRBD1. Germline-derived CDR1 and CDR2 are KGHSH and LQKENI. J was trimmed by 3 bases and V by 5 bases; bases with no gene match: 1. The CDR3 is 12 residues long. The CDR3 region is CASSDRVYEQYF. The CDR3 bases are TGTGCCAGCTCAGACAGGGTCTACGAGCAGTACTTC.

This chain uses TRBV9 with TRBJ1-2; a weak D match, TRBD1 (6 bases). The germline V gene encodes CDR1 SGDLS and CDR2 YYNGEE. V was cut by 3 bases and J by 4 bases, with 25 bases left in between. The CDR3 runs 18 residues. CDR3 sequence (DNA): TGTGCCAGCAGCGCCTCTGGGACAAGGGATGGTACTGGCTATGGCTACACCTTC. Translation gives CASSASGTRDGTGYGYTF.

The V gene is TRBV7-3, the J gene TRBJ2-2; D remains unclear. Per germline, CDR1 SGHTA and CDR2 FQGTGA. This CDR3 is 14 amino acids long. Between the trimmed V and J ends, which lost 2 bases and 6 bases, there was a span of 10 bases. The chain's CDR3 is CASSLFLRAGELFF. The CDR3 DNA reads TGTGCCAGCAGCTTATTTCTGCGAGCCGGGGAGCTGTTTTTT.

In nucleotides, the CDR3 is TGTGCCAGCAGCTATCAGCGTACCGGGGAGCTGTTTTTT. It is translated as CASSYQRTGELFF. This chain connects TRBV7-3 to TRBJ2-2; D call uncertain. The V gene lost 4 bases and the J gene lost 5 bases, with 8 bases spanning the gap. CDR1 SGHTA and CDR2 FQGTGA come from the germline V gene. The CDR3 sequence is 13 residues long.

The table lists this clone with a count of one. The chain employs TRBV3-1 (or the pseudogene TRBV3-2) and TRBJ1-2; D unresolved. This CDR3 region has 12 residues. Trimming removed 3 bases at V and 5 bases at J, with 7 bases between. Per the germline V gene, CDR1 is LGHDT and CDR2 is YNNKEL (reference sequence). Written as DNA, the CDR3 is TGTGCCAGCAGCCAGGGCTTTTATGGCTACACCTTC. This sequence encodes CASSQGFYGYTF.

The V and J genes are TRBV3-1 (or the pseudogene TRBV3-2) and TRBJ1-5, with no clear D. Trimming removed 1 base at V and 3 bases at J, with 10 bases between. Looked up from germline, CDR1 is LGHDT and CDR2 is YNNKEL (reference sequence). The CDR3 consists of 15 residues. This CDR3 is CASSQGEGPNQPQHF. DNA for the CDR3: TGTGCCAGCAGCCAAGGGGAGGGCCCCAATCAGCCCCAGCATTTT.

The J gene is TRBJ2-5, the V gene TRBV5-4; 8 nucleotides align to TRBD1. Unmatched junction bases numbered 5, after V lost 3 bases and J lost 4 bases. This CDR3 spans 14 amino acids. Germline assignment: CDR1 SGHNT and CDR2 YYREEE (reference sequence). The CDR3 DNA reads as TGTGCCAGCAGCTGGGCGGACAGGGCAGAGACCCAGTACTTC. Translation: CASSWADRAETQYF.

The rearrangement links TRBV14 to TRBJ2-7; a weak D match, TRBD2 (5 bases). Trimming shortened V by 1 base and J by 5 bases, and 9 bases separated the two germline ends. This CDR3 has 13 residues. Per germline, CDR1 SGHDN and CDR2 FVKESK. The CDR3 loop is CASSQGSGNEQYF. The CDR3 coding sequence is TGTGCCAGCAGCCAAGGGTCCGGGAACGAGCAGTACTTC.

The chain joins TRBV5-4 to TRBJ1-1; the match to TRBD1 covers 7 bases. CDR1 is SGHNT and CDR2 is YYREEE in the germline V gene (reference sequence). V shed 3 bases and J 3 bases; nucleotides not matched to a gene: 5. The length of the CDR3 is 14 residues. CDR3 sequence reads: CASSSKDRDTEAFF. The CDR3 region has the DNA TGTGCCAGCAGCTCCAAAGACAGGGACACTGAAGCTTTCTTT.

The gene calls are TRBV7-3 and TRBJ2-1, with TRBD1 matching 7 bases. Trimming cost V 1 base and J 7 bases; bases outside gene matches: 7. CDR1 is SGHTA and CDR2 is FQGTGA in the germline V gene. The CDR3 runs 15 residues. Here the CDR3 DNA reads TGTGCCAGCAGCTTAAACGGGGACAGTTGGAATGAGCAGTTCTTC. Its protein product is CASSLNGDSWNEQFF. The whole variable domain, filled in from reference TRBV7-3 and TRBJ2-1, reads GAGVSQTPSNKVTEKGKYVELRCDPISGHTALYWYRQSLGQGPEFLIYFQGTGAADDSGLPNDRFFAVRPEGSVSTLKIQRTERGDSAVYLCASSLNGDSWNEQFFGPGTRLTVL.

This rearrangement joins TRBV7-6 to TRBJ2-3; D is perhaps TRBD2 (6 bases). Germline CDR1 reads SGHVS; CDR2 reads FNYEAQ. The CDR3 consists of 17 residues. V was clipped by 1 base and J by 1 base, with 15 bases between them. CDR3 bases: TGTGCCAGCAGCTTAGTAGGGAGCGGCGGGGGCACAGATACGCAGTATTTT. This gives the protein CASSLVGSGGGTDTQYF. The complete variable domain, with remaining parts taken from reference TRBV7-6 and TRBJ2-3, reads GAGVSQSPRYKVTKRGQDVALRCDPISGHVSLYWYRQALGQGPEFLTYFNYEAQQDKSGLPNDRFSAERPEGSISTLTIQRTEQRDSAMYRCASSLVGSGGGTDTQYFGPGTRLTVL.

CDR3 nucleotides: TGCGCCAGCAGCTCCCCCCAAAACACCGGGGAGCTGTTTTTT. Its translation is CASSSPQNTGELFF. The chain uses TRBV5-1 and TRBJ2-2; no reliable D call. V was cut by 3 bases and J by 2 bases, with 8 bases left in between. CDR1 is SGHRS and CDR2 is YFSETQ in the germline V gene. The CDR3 sequence is 14 residues long.